The 26 T cell receptor beta chains in this list originate from one sample, sequenced in a study of glioma-infiltrating T cells. Using RNA template, CDR3s of TCR alpha and beta were amplified with iRepertoire arm-PCR. In TCRdb, the multiplex PCR reads were re-called with MiXCR into one record per CDR3 protein. The sample has 150,000 to 200,000 distinct CDR3 sequences; about 31% are singletons. Sequencing was performed on glioma tissue, nonneoplastic brain tissue, or PBMCs (not recorded which). Every receptor here comes from a human donor with low-grade glioma or glioblastoma, undergoing nonglioma brain surgery, or in good health (not recorded which).

This clonotype has at least ten counts. The rearrangement uses TRBV10-3 and TRBJ2-1; D tentatively reads TRBD1 or TRBD2 (5 bases each). The ends were cut back, 2 bases at V and 5 bases at J, with 13 bases in the middle. Germline assignment: CDR1 ENHRY and CDR2 SYGVKD. This CDR3 comprises 15 residues. CDR3 nucleotide sequence: TGTGCCATCAGTGAGCCCGGGACCCGAAACAATGAGCAGTTCTTC. This sequence encodes CAISEPGTRNNEQFF.

On this clonotype itself: Its ends do not fully match the called genes, so a read error is possible. This chain joins TRBV4-3 and TRBJ2-7, with 7 bases lining up with TRBD1. Germline V lookup: CDR1 LGHNA, CDR2 YSLEER. The CDR3 runs 14 residues. CDR3 sequence (DNA): TGCGCCAGCAGCCAAGGACAGGGTGTCTACGAGCAGTGCTTC. Its protein is CASSQGQGVYEQCF.

About this clonotype itself: Given a much more abundant clone one base away, this may be a read error. The chain carries TRBV7-9 and TRBJ1-1, with 7 positions matching TRBD1. Germline loops: CDR1 SEHNR, CDR2 FQNEAQ (reference sequence). The CDR3 has 13 amino acids. V lost 6 bases to trimming and J lost 10 bases; unmatched junction nucleotides: 11. The CDR3: CASRLGGGGGAFF. The CDR3 DNA follows: TGTGCCAGCAGATTGGGAGGGGGCGGCGGAGCTTTCTTT.

This clonotype has at least ten counts. This chain links TRBV28 with TRBJ2-7; D unresolved. Trimming left V 6 bases short and J 5 bases short, with 11 bases between. Germline assignment: CDR1 MDHEN and CDR2 SYDVKM. The CDR3 consists of 12 residues. The CDR3 coding sequence is TGTGCCAGCAGACTGGGATCCCACGAGCAGTACTTC. It specifies CASRLGSHEQYF.

About this clonotype itself: A much larger clone differs from this one at a single base, so this may be a read error. This chain links TRBV20-1 with TRBJ2-2; D is unclear. V lost 3 bases and J 5 bases, leaving 13 bases between the germline ends. This CDR3 region has 14 residues. Germline CDR1 and CDR2: DFQATT and SNEGSKA (reference sequence). The CDR3 is CSASDGSITGELFF. The CDR3 DNA is TGCAGTGCTAGCGACGGAAGCATAACCGGGGAGCTGTTTTTT.

This clonotype was observed a single time. CDR3 nucleotides: TGCAGCGTTGAGGCAGCTATCTCCTACAATGAGCAGTTCTTC. This encodes CSVEAAISYNEQFF. The rearrangement uses TRBV29-1 and TRBJ2-1, with D unclear. Trimming shortened V by 3 bases and J by 0 bases, and 9 bases separated the two germline ends. This CDR3 is built from 14 residues. Germline CDR1 reads SQVTM; CDR2 reads ANQGSEA.

This clonotype was detected only once. The chain couples TRBV3-1 to TRBJ1-2, with 11 bases that match TRBD1. The V gene end was trimmed by 4 bases and the J gene end by 2 bases; junction bases not matched to a gene: 12. From germline, CDR1 is LGHDT and CDR2 YNNKEL (reference sequence). The CDR3 has 18 amino acids. The CDR3 region is CASSRGGTGGLVNYGYTF. Written as DNA, the CDR3 is TGTGCCAGCAGCCGGGGAGGGACAGGGGGTCTTGTGAACTATGGCTACACCTTC.

This clonotype has at least ten counts. The chain employs TRBV2 and TRBJ2-5, with 8 bases identical to TRBD1. This CDR3 comprises 14 residues. CDR1 and CDR2 (germline): SNHLY, FYNNEI. V trimming: 6 bases; J trimming: 3 bases; junction bases outside the gene matches: 6. Here the CDR3 reads CASSRDRMKETQYF. The CDR3 DNA follows: TGTGCCAGCAGCCGGGACAGGATGAAAGAGACCCAGTACTTC.

This clonotype was counted a few times. V gene TRBV29-1 combines with J gene TRBJ1-6, with a weak D call TRBD1 (6 bases). The germline gives CDR1 SQVTM, CDR2 ANQGSEA. Trimming took 7 bases from V and 6 from J, leaving 13 bases between them. This CDR3 is 13 amino acids long. The CDR3 coding sequence is TGCAGCGCTTCGGGGGGGCGTAATTCACCCCTCCACTTT. Translation gives CSASGGRNSPLHF.

This clonotype has a count of ten or more. V is TRBV11-2 and J is TRBJ2-5; 7 nucleotides match TRBD2. The germline V gene encodes CDR1 SGHAT and CDR2 FQNNGV. Germline trimming cut 5 bases from V and 1 base from J; bases unmatched to any gene: 4. This CDR3 is built from 14 residues. This CDR3 reads CASSPWGGQETQYF. As DNA, the CDR3 is TGTGCCAGCAGCCCCTGGGGGGGCCAAGAGACCCAGTACTTC.

Points on this clonotype: Being one base from a much bigger clone, this may be a read error. The chain combines TRBV7-2 with TRBJ2-2; TRBD2 agrees at 7 bases. CDR1 is SGHTA and CDR2 is FQGNSA in the germline V gene. The CDR3 is made up of 16 amino acids. The trim removed 7 bases at V and 7 bases at J, leaving 15 bases unmatched. CDR3 sequence reads: CASKASGTNISGELFF. CDR3 in DNA: TGTGCCAGCAAAGCTTCCGGGACTAATATCAGCGGGGAGCTGTTTTTT.

At least ten counts were recorded for this clonotype. The rearrangement links TRBV6-2 or TRBV6-3 to TRBJ2-5; the D is unclear. Trimming took 0 bases from V and 0 from J, leaving 8 bases between them. There are 15 residues in the CDR3. CDR1 is MNHEY, CDR2 SVGEGT, per germline. The CDR3: CASSYSTWYQETQYF. The CDR3 DNA is TGTGCCAGCAGTTACTCGACCTGGTACCAAGAGACCCAGTACTTC.

This clonotype showed up many times. This chain links TRBV7-2 with TRBJ1-2, with D perhaps matching TRBD1 (5 bases). The CDR3 extends over 12 amino acids. Between the trimmed V and J ends, which lost 5 bases and 12 bases, there was a span of 16 bases. Germline CDR1 SGHTA, CDR2 FQGNSA. CDR3 DNA sequence: TGTGCCAGCAGCCGGGGGGGGGAGCATCACACCTTC. Translating gives CASSRGGEHHTF.

This clonotype has ten or more counts. The chain carries TRBV27 and TRBJ2-7, with a possible D match to TRBD1 (6 bases). The CDR3 is 14 residues long. CDR1 and CDR2 (germline): MNHEY, SMNVEV (reference sequence). V lost 4 bases and J 0 bases, leaving 10 bases between the germline ends. The CDR3 sequence is CASSSQGHSYEQYF. The CDR3 region has the DNA TGTGCCAGCAGTTCGCAGGGGCACTCCTACGAGCAGTACTTC.

This clonotype was picked up a small number of times. This chain links TRBV7-2 with TRBJ2-7, with 10 bases matching TRBD2. The CDR3 contains 16 residues. J gave up 4 bases and V 1 base, and 7 bases lay outside the gene matches. From germline, CDR1 is SGHTA and CDR2 FQGNSA. CDR3 sequence reads: CASSLVSASGSYEQYF. CDR3 DNA: TGTGCCAGCAGCTTAGTTTCGGCTAGCGGGAGTTACGAGCAGTACTTC.

On this clonotype: A much larger clone differs by one base, so this may be a read error. J is TRBJ2-5 and V is TRBV3-1; D possibly corresponds to TRBD1 (6 bases). The CDR3 is 15 residues long. CDR1 and CDR2 (germline): LGHDT, YNNKEL (reference sequence). V lost 1 base to trimming and J lost 1 base, with 10 bases between them. The CDR3 bases are TGTGCCAGCAGCCAAGTCGACAGGATCCAAGAGACCCAGTACTTC. Protein sequence: CASSQVDRIQETQYF.

This clonotype was detected ten times or more. The chain has TRBV27 and TRBJ2-1; D is uncertain. V was cut by 3 bases and J by 10 bases, with 16 bases left in between. This CDR3 spans 14 amino acids. CDR1 is MNHEY, CDR2 SMNVEV, per germline (reference sequence). The CDR3 is CASSFRGPFQEQFF. CDR3 coding DNA: TGTGCCAGCAGTTTCCGCGGCCCCTTCCAGGAGCAGTTCTTC.

This clonotype has at least ten counts. This chain connects TRBV10-2 to TRBJ1-1; D is uncertain. The CDR3 totals 13 residues. The germline V and J ends were trimmed by 7 bases and 4 bases, with 13 bases remaining between them. Germline-derived CDR1 and CDR2 are WSHSY and SAAADI. The chain's CDR3 is CASIRGEGTEAFF. The CDR3 region has the DNA TGCGCCAGCATCCGCGGGGAGGGCACTGAAGCTTTCTTT.

To note about this clonotype: One junction end does not reproduce the germline sequence, and a read error may be involved. The rearrangement uses TRBV12-3 or TRBV12-4 and TRBJ1-3; tentative D call: TRBD1 (6 bases). CDR3 length equals 11 residues. CDR3: CASSLWDIANF. As DNA, the CDR3 is TGTGCCAGCAGTTTGTGGGACATAGCCAATTTT.

The rearrangement links TRBV12-3 or TRBV12-4 to TRBJ2-1, with TRBD2 matching 10 bases. The CDR3 is 15 residues long. J was trimmed by 4 bases and V by 7 bases; bases with no gene match: 7. The CDR3 reads CASKPLAGAYNEQFF. CDR3 nucleotide sequence: TGTGCCAGCAAACCGCTAGCGGGAGCTTACAATGAGCAGTTCTTC.

This clonotype appeared many times. This chain links TRBV6-1 with TRBJ1-1; 7 nucleotides line up with TRBD1. This CDR3 has 13 residues. The V and J ends lost 5 bases and 3 bases, in that order; junction bases with no gene match: 3. Germline lookup yields CDR1 MNHNS and CDR2 SASEGT. The CDR3 reads CASSWQGDTEAFF. DNA for the CDR3: TGTGCCAGCAGTTGGCAGGGGGACACTGAAGCTTTCTTT.

This clonotype was observed a single time. The J gene is TRBJ1-2, the V gene TRBV29-1; unclear D gene. In germline, CDR1 is SQVTM, CDR2 ANQGSEA. V lost 4 bases, J lost 0 bases, and 12 bases lay in between. The CDR3 runs to 14 residues. In DNA form, the CDR3 reads TGCAGCGTTGTGAGACCTGGGTCTAACTATGGCTACACCTTC. This translates into CSVVRPGSNYGYTF.

This clonotype has more than one count but fewer than ten. The V and J genes are TRBV7-3 and TRBJ2-3; 8 bases are shared with TRBD1. Germline V lookup: CDR1 SGHTA, CDR2 FQGTGA. The CDR3 spans 18 residues. V shed 5 bases, J shed 0 bases, and the junction held 13 bases outside the gene matches. The CDR3 spells CASSRRGTGPASTDTQYF. CDR3 DNA: TGTGCCAGCAGCCGGAGAGGGACAGGTCCTGCTAGCACAGATACGCAGTATTTT.

Regarding this clonotype: Germline and junction disagree at one end, which may indicate a read error. The chain carries TRBV7-2 and TRBJ2-5; no clear D gene. CDR1 is SGHTA and CDR2 is FQGNSA in the germline V gene. This CDR3 contains 11 residues. CDR3 sequence reads: CASSLMDTRYF. CDR3 nucleotide sequence: TGTGCCAGCAGCTTAATGGATACCCGGTACTTC.

This clonotype was recorded only once. The gene calls are TRBV20-1 and TRBJ2-1; TRBD2 might be the D (6 bases). V lost 6 bases, J lost 10 bases, and 19 bases lay in between. Per germline, CDR1 DFQATT and CDR2 SNEGSKA (reference sequence). The CDR3 runs 13 residues. The CDR3 DNA reads as TGCAGTGCCACGAGGGGAGGTCCCTACGAGCAGTTCTTC. Protein: CSATRGGPYEQFF.

Comment on this clonotype: This may come from a read error, since a much larger clone is one base off. V usage is TRBV7-9 and J usage is TRBJ2-3, with unresolved D. The germline V gene encodes CDR1 SEHNR and CDR2 FQNEAQ (reference sequence). CDR3 length equals 14 residues. Trimming shortened V by 4 bases and J by 0 bases, and 8 bases separated the two germline ends. This CDR3 reads CASSCTLSTDTQYF. The CDR3 nucleotides are TGTGCCAGCAGCTGTACCCTTAGCACAGATACGCAGTATTTT.